This T cell receptor beta chain was recovered during a study of blood T cell repertoires in COVID-19. The CDR3 loop spans 13 amino acids. Trimming cost V 7 bases and J 0 bases, with 10 bases left between them. Per germline, CDR1 MNHEY and CDR2 SVGAGI. The method was immunoSEQ multiplex PCR; TCRdb's version includes in-frame clones alone and lacks a portion of them. Among about 21,000 clones listed, roughly 89% were seen once. The receptor was derived from a man aged 65-85 years with active COVID-19. V usage is TRBV6-5 and J usage is TRBJ2-7, with TRBD1 as a possible D gene (6 bases). The sequencing input was peripheral blood. The CDR3 DNA follows: TGTGCCAGCAATGTCAGGGGCTCCTACGAGCAGTACTTC. This gives the protein CASNVRGSYEQYF.